One sample yielded the 13 T cell receptor beta chains listed below, sequenced in a study of blood T cell repertoires in COVID-19. The repertoire was sequenced with immunoSEQ multiplex PCR; TCRdb's copy has only in-frame clones and lacks some. Found here are some 120,000 clones, 80% to 90% of them singletons; the top ten hold 15% to 20%. The source material was peripheral blood. These receptors originate from a human donor with acute or convalescent COVID-19. The donor label of this sample is uncertain.

V is TRBV4-2 and J is TRBJ2-2, with 9 bases matching TRBD1. CDR1 LGHNA and CDR2 YNFKEQ come from the germline V gene. V shed 4 bases and J 5 bases; nucleotides not matched to a gene: 8. The CDR3 covers 16 residues. The CDR3 region is CASSPLQGARTGELFF. CDR3 in DNA: TGTGCCAGCAGCCCATTACAGGGGGCGAGGACCGGGGAGCTGTTTTTT.

J is TRBJ1-2 and V is TRBV5-1, with 8 bases aligning to TRBD1. The CDR3 sequence is 14 residues long. Germline-derived CDR1 and CDR2 are SGHRS and YFSETQ. Germline trimming cut 3 bases from V and 6 bases from J; bases unmatched to any gene: 7. This CDR3 reads CASSSRAGGDGYTF. CDR3 bases: TGCGCCAGCAGCTCTCGGGCAGGGGGCGATGGCTACACCTTC. The variable domain in full, with the rest retrieved from reference TRBV5-1 and TRBJ1-2, is KAGVTQTPRYLIKTRGQQVTLSCSPISGHRSVSWYQQTPGQGLQFLFEYFSETQRNKGNFPGRFSGRQFSNSRSEMNVSTLELGDSALYLCASSSRAGGDGYTFGSGTRLTVV.

The chain recombines TRBV19 with TRBJ1-1; TRBD1 is a possible D gene (5 bases). Deletions cut 9 bases from V and 10 bases from J, with 15 bases between. The CDR3 has 11 residues. The germline CDR1 and CDR2 sequences are LNHDA and SQIVND (reference sequence). The CDR3: CASKEGVRAFF. CDR3 nucleotides: TGTGCCAGCAAAGAAGGGGTTCGAGCTTTCTTT.

This clone was observed a few times. V is TRBV29-1 and J is TRBJ1-2; 7 nucleotides align to TRBD1. Trimming at V came to 6 bases and at J to 4 bases, leaving 8 bases not matched to a gene. This CDR3 contains 13 residues. Germline V gene lookup returns CDR1 SQVTM and CDR2 ANQGSEA. CDR3 sequence (DNA): TGCAGCGTCGCCGGGACAGTCGTCTATGGCTACACCTTC. Protein product: CSVAGTVVYGYTF.

The rearrangement links TRBV11-3 to TRBJ2-3; no clear D gene. Trimming removed 1 base from V and 3 bases from J, with 5 bases in between. The CDR3 consists of 13 residues. The V gene's germline CDR1 is SGHNT and CDR2 YENEEA. Here the CDR3 DNA reads TGTGCCAGCAGCTTAGTAAATACAGATACGCAGTATTTT. Translation gives CASSLVNTDTQYF.

The chain employs TRBV18 and TRBJ1-2; 9 bases agree with TRBD1. Trimming at V came to 3 bases and at J to 8 bases, leaving 16 bases not matched to a gene. Germline lookup yields CDR1 KGHSH and CDR2 LQKENI. The CDR3 has 17 amino acids. The CDR3 DNA reads as TGTGCCAGCTCACCCCCCCTTCCTCGACAGGGGGGTCTCGGCTACACCTTC. Amino acids: CASSPPLPRQGGLGYTF.

The chain employs TRBV10-3 and TRBJ1-2; D not resolved. CDR3 length: 12 residues. CDR1 is ENHRY and CDR2 is SYGVKD in the germline V gene. The V and J ends lost 3 bases and 3 bases respectively, with 5 bases between them. CDR3 sequence (DNA): TGTGCCATCAGTGAATCCGACTATGGCTACACCTTC. Translated, it gives CAISESDYGYTF.

The gene calls are TRBV5-4 and TRBJ2-5; 8 bases agree with TRBD2. Germline V gene data show CDR1 as SGHNT and CDR2 as YYREEE (reference sequence). CDR3 length equals 15 residues. V shed 4 bases, J shed 3 bases, and the junction held 8 bases outside the gene matches. CDR3 sequence reads: CASSPNGGAKETQYF. The CDR3 DNA follows: TGTGCCAGCAGCCCCAACGGGGGGGCCAAAGAGACCCAGTACTTC.

This sequence joins TRBV5-4 and TRBJ2-5; the match to TRBD1 covers 7 bases. J was trimmed by 8 bases and V by 3 bases; bases with no gene match: 13. CDR3 length: 15 amino acids. Germline CDR1 SGHNT, CDR2 YYREEE (reference sequence). The CDR3 nucleotides read TGTGCCAGCAGCTGGAACAGGGGCCGAGTGAACACCCAGTACTTC. This translates into CASSWNRGRVNTQYF.

This clone has a single count. The chain is built from TRBV28 and TRBJ1-4; the D gene is possibly TRBD1 (5 bases). CDR1 and CDR2 (germline): MDHEN, SYDVKM. V lost 6 bases and J lost 4, with 12 bases in between. This CDR3 contains 14 residues. CDR3 protein: CASSTGPSNEKLFF. The CDR3 coding sequence is TGTGCCAGCAGCACAGGACCAAGTAATGAAAAACTGTTTTTT.

This clone occurred a few times. This chain connects TRBV7-9 to TRBJ2-2, with TRBD1 as a possible D gene (5 bases). The CDR3 is 14 amino acids. From germline, CDR1 is SEHNR and CDR2 FQNEAQ (reference sequence). Trimming left V 5 bases short and J 1 base short, with 8 bases between. This chain's CDR3 is CASSLGQNTGELFF. CDR3 bases: TGTGCCAGCAGCCTGGGGCAGAACACCGGGGAGCTGTTTTTT.

CDR3 loop: CASSKEDTSSYEQYF. Here the CDR3 DNA reads TGTGCCAGCAGCAAAGAGGACACAAGCTCCTACGAGCAGTACTTC. This sequence joins TRBV21-1 and TRBJ2-7; the table names TRBD1, a call not compared with the DNA. TRBV21-1 is a listed pseudogene. The length of the CDR3 is 15 residues.

This chain links TRBV19 with TRBJ1-5; D might be TRBD1 (6 bases). Germline lookup yields CDR1 LNHDA and CDR2 SQIVND (reference sequence). With 9 bases removed from V and 1 base from J, the gap between germline ends came to 19 bases. This CDR3 has 16 residues. The CDR3, as DNA: TGTGCCAGCCAGCCCCTACAGGGACGGAGCAATCAGCCCCAGCATTTT. Translated: CASQPLQGRSNQPQHF.